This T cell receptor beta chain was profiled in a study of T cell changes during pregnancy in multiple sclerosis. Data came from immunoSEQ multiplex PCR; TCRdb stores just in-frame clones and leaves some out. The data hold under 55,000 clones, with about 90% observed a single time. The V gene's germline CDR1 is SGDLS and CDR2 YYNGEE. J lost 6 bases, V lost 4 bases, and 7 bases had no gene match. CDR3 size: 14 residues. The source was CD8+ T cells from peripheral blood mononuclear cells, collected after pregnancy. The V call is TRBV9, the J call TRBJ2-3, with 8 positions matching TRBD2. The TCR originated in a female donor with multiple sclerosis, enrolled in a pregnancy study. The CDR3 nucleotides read TGTGCCAGCAGCCAAGCGGGGGCTTTTGATACGCAGTATTTT. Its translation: CASSQAGAFDTQYF.